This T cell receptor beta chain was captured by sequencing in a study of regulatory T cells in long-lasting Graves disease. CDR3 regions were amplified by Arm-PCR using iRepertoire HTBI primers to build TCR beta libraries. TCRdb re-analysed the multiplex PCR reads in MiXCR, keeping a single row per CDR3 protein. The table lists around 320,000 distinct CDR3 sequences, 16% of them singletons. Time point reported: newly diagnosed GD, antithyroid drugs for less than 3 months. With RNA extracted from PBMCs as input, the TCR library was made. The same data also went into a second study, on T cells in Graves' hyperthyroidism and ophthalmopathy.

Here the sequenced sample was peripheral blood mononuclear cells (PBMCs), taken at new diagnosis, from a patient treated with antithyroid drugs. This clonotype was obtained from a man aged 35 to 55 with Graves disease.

CDR3 sequence: CASSYGDRGSTEAFF. The CDR3, as DNA: TGTGCCAGCAGTTACGGGGACAGGGGAAGTACTGAAGCTTTCTTT. The chain joins TRBV6-5 to TRBJ1-1; 10 positions match TRBD1. There are 15 residues in the CDR3. Germline assignment: CDR1 MNHEY and CDR2 SVGAGI. The junction had 5 bases not matched to a gene; V was cut back by 2 bases and J by 5 bases.